This TCR beta chain was recorded in a study of CD8 T cells in ankylosing spondylitis. Findings of the study overall: Researchers report that disease-linked clones proved CD8+ and relatively rare in peripheral blood. Matched ankylosing spondylitis synovial fluid reportedly showed significant enrichment of disease-linked clones.

Trimming left V 0 bases short and J 6 bases short, with 9 bases between. CDR1 SGDLS and CDR2 YYNGEE come from the germline V gene. This CDR3 is 14 amino acids long. Molecular-barcoded quantitative 5'-RACE produced these TCR beta libraries. From the 5' RACE reads, TCRdb called clonotypes with MiXCR, one entry per CDR3 protein. The sample holds around 13,000 distinct CDR3 sequences; over 2.5% are singletons and the top ten take less than 9%. This clonotype occurred many times. The antigen remains unidentified. The chain has TRBV9 and TRBJ2-2; D is possibly TRBD1 or TRBD2 (6 bases each). The sequence was collected from a male donor with ankylosing spondylitis or in good health (not recorded which). The source material was blood, either unsorted or a sorted T cell fraction (not recorded which). CDR3 loop: CASSVVGGSGELFF. CDR3 DNA sequence: TGTGCCAGCAGCGTAGTAGGGGGGTCCGGGGAGCTGTTTTTT. The full variable domain, with the rest looked up from reference TRBV9 and TRBJ2-2, is DSGVTQTPKHLITATGQRVTLRCSPRSGDLSVYWYQQSLDQGLQFLIQYYNGEERAKGNILERFSAQQFPDLHSELNLSSLELGDSALYFCASSVVGGSGELFFGEGSRLTVL.